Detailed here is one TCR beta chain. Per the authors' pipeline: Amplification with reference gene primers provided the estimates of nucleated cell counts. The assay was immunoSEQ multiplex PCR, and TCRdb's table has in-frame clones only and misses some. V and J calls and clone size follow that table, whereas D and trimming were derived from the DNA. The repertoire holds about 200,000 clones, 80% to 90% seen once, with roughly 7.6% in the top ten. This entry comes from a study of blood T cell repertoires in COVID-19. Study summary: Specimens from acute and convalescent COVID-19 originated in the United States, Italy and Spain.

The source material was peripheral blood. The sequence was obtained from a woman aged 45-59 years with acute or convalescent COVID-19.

The CDR3 sequence is CASSDGTGGINEQFF. The CDR3 nucleotides read TGTGCCAGTAGTGACGGGACAGGGGGCATCAATGAGCAGTTCTTC. The chain links TRBV19 to TRBJ2-1; 12 positions agree with TRBD1. Unmatched junction bases numbered 5, after V lost 5 bases and J lost 6 bases. Germline V gene lookup returns CDR1 LNHDA and CDR2 SQIVND (reference sequence). The CDR3 is 15 amino acids.